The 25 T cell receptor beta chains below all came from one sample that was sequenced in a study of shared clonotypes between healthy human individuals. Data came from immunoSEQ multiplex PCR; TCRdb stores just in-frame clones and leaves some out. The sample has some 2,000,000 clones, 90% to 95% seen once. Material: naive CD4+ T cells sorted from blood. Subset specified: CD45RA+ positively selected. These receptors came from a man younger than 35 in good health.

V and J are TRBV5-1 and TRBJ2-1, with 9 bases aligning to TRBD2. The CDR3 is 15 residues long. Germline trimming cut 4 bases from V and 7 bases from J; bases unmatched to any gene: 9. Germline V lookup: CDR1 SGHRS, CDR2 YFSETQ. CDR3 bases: TGCGCCAGCAGCGAAACCGGGACTAGCCTTAATGAGCAGTTCTTC. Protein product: CASSETGTSLNEQFF.

The CDR3 loop is CASSLGSRDTGELFF. The CDR3 DNA is TGTGCCAGCAGCTTGGGAAGTAGAGACACCGGGGAGCTGTTTTTT. This sequence joins TRBV5-4 and TRBJ2-2; D not resolved. This CDR3 is built from 15 residues. Germline V gene data show CDR1 as SGHNT and CDR2 as YYREEE (reference sequence). The V end lost 0 bases, the J end lost 3 bases, and 9 bases lay between the germline ends.

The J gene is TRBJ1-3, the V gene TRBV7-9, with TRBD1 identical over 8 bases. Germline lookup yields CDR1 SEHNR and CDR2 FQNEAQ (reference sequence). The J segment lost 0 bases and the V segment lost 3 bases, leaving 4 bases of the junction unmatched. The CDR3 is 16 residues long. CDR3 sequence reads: CASSFRQGNSGNTIYF. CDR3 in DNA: TGTGCCAGCAGCTTTCGACAGGGGAACTCTGGAAACACCATATATTTT.

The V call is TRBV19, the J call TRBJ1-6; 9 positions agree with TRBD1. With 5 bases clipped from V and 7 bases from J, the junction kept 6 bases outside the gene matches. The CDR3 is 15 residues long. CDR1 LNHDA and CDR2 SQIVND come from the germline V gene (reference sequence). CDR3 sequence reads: CASSGITGGNSPLHF. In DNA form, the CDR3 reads TGTGCCAGTAGTGGCATAACAGGGGGCAATTCACCCCTCCACTTT.

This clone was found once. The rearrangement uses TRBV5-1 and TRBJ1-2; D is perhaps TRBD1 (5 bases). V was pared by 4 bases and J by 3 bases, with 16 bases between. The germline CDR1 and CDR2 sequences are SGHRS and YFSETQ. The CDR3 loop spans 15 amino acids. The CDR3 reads CASSPRVQGDYGYTF. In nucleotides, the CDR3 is TGCGCCAGCAGCCCCCGCGTCCAGGGCGACTATGGCTACACCTTC.

The CDR3, as DNA: TGCGCCAGCAGCTTTGGGCCAGGGCAGAACACTGAAGCTTTCTTT. This codes for CASSFGPGQNTEAFF. The chain employs TRBV5-1 and TRBJ1-1, with D tentatively TRBD1 (5 bases). Trimming shortened V by 2 bases and J by 1 base, and 12 bases separated the two germline ends. This CDR3 has 15 residues. CDR1 is SGHRS and CDR2 is YFSETQ in the germline V gene.

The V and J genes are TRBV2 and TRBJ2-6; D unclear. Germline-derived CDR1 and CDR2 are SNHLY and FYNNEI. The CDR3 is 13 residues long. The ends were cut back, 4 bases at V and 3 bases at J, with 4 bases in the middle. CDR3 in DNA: TGTGCCAGCAGTGGAAATGGGGCCAACGTCCTGACTTTC. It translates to CASSGNGANVLTF.

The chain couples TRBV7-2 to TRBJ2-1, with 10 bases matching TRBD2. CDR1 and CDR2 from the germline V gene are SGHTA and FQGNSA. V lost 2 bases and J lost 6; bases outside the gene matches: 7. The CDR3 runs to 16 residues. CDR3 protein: CASSLISSGRSNEQFF. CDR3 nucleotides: TGTGCCAGCAGCTTAATCTCTAGCGGGAGATCCAATGAGCAGTTCTTC.

The CDR3 DNA reads TGCGCCAGCAGCGGGCAGTTCACCGGGGAGCTGTTTTTT. It translates to CASSGQFTGELFF. The chain has TRBV4-1 and TRBJ2-2; D is unclear. The V gene lost 5 bases and the J gene lost 4 bases, with 8 bases spanning the gap. This CDR3 contains 13 residues. Germline CDR1 reads MGHRA; CDR2 reads YSYEKL.

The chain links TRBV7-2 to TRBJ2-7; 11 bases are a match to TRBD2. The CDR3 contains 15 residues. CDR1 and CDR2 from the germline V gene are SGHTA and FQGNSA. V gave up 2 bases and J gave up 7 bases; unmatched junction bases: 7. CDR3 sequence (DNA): TGTGCCAGCAGCTTATCTAGCGGGGGGCCTCGGGAGCAGTACTTC. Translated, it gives CASSLSSGGPREQYF. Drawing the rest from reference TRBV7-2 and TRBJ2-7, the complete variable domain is GAGVSQSPSNKVTEKGKDVELRCDPISGHTALYWYRQSLGQGLEFLIYFQGNSAPDKSGLPSDRFSAERTGGSVSTLTIQRTQQEDSAVYLCASSLSSGGPREQYFGPGTRLTVT.

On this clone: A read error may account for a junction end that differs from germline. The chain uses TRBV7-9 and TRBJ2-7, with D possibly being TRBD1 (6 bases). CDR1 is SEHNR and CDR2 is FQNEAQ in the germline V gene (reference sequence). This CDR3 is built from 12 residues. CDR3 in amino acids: CASSSNSDRTIF. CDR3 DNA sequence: TGTGCCAGCAGCTCGAACTCTGACAGGACCATCTTC.

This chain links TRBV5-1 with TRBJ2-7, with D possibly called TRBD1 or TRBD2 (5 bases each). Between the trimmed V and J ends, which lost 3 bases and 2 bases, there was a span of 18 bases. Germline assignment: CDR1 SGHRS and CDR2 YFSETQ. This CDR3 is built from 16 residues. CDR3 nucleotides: TGCGCCAGCAGCTCTTCCAGGGAGCGGCAGGCCTACGAGCAGTACTTC. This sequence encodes CASSSSRERQAYEQYF.

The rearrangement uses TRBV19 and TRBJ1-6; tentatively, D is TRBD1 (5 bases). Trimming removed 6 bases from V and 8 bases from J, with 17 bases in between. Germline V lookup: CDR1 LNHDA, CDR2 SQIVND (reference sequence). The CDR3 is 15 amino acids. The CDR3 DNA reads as TGTGCCAGTAGACAGGTCGCGGTGGGTTATTCACCCCTCCACTTT. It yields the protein CASRQVAVGYSPLHF.

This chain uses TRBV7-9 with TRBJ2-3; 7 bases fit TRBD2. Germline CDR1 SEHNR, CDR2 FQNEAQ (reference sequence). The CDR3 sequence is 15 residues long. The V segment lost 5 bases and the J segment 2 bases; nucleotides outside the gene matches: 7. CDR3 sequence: CASSAGRGNTDTQYF. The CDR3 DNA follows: TGTGCCAGCAGCGCCGGGCGGGGGAACACAGATACGCAGTATTTT.

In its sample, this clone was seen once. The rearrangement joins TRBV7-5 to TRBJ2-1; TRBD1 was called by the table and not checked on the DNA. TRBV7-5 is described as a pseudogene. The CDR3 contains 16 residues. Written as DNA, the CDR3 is TGTGCCAGAAGCCCCGGGACAGGGTTGGCCTACAATGAGCAGTTCTTC. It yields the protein CARSPGTGLAYNEQFF.

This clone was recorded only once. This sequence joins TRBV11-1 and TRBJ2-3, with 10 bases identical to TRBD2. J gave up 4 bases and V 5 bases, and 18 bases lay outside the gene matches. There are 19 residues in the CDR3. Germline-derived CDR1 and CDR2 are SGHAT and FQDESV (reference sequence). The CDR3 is CASSHRQSSSGGSADTQYF. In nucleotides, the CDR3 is TGTGCCAGCAGCCACCGCCAATCTTCTAGCGGGGGTTCGGCAGATACGCAGTATTTT. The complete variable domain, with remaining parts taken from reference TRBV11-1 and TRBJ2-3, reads EAEVAQSPRYKITEKSQAVAFWCDPISGHATLYWYRQILGQGPELLVQFQDESVVDDSQLPKDRFSAERLKGVDSTLKIQPAELGDSAMYLCASSHRQSSSGGSADTQYFGPGTRLTVL.

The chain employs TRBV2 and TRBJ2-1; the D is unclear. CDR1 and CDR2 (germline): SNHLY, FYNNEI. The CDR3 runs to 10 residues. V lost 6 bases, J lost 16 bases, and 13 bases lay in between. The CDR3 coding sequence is TGTGCCAGCAGGTGGGATAGTGAATTCTTC. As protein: CASRWDSEFF.

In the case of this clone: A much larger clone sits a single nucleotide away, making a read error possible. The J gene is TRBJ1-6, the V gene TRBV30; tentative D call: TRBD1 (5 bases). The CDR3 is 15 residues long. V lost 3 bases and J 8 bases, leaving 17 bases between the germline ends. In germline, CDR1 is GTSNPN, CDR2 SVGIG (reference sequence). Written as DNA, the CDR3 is TGTGCCTGGAGCGATCTCGGGACCAGATATTCACCCCTCCACTTT. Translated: CAWSDLGTRYSPLHF. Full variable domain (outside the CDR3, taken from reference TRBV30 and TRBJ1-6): SQTIHQWPATLVQPVGSPLSLECTVEGTSNPNLYWYRQAAGRGLQLLFYSVGIGQISSEVPQNLSASRPQDRQFILSSKKLLLSDSGFYLCAWSDLGTRYSPLHFGNGTRLTVT.

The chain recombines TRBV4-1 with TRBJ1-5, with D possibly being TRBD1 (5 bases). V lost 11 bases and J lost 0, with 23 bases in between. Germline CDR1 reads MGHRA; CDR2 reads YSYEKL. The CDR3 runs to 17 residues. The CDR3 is CARPRALISFSNQPQHF. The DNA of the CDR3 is TGCGCCCGACCCAGGGCCCTCATTTCCTTTAGCAATCAGCCCCAGCATTTT.

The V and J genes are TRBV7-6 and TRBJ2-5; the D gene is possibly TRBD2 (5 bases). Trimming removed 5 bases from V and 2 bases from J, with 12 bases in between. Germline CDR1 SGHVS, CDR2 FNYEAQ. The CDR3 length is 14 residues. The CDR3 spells CASSGERRQETQYF. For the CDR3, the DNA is TGTGCCAGCAGCGGAGAGCGGAGGCAAGAGACCCAGTACTTC. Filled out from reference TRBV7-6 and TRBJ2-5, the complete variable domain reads GAGVSQSPRYKVTKRGQDVALRCDPISGHVSLYWYRQALGQGPEFLTYFNYEAQQDKSGLPNDRFSAERPEGSISTLTIQRTEQRDSAMYRCASSGERRQETQYFGPGTRLLVL.

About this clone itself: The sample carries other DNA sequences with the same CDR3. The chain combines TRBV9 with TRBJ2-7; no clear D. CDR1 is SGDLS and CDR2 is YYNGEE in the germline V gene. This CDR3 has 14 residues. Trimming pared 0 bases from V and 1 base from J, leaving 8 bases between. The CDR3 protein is CASSVDAGSYEQYF. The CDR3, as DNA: TGTGCCAGCAGCGTAGATGCAGGTTCCTACGAGCAGTACTTC. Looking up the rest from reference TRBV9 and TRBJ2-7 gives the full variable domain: DSGVTQTPKHLITATGQRVTLRCSPRSGDLSVYWYQQSLDQGLQFLIQYYNGEERAKGNILERFSAQQFPDLHSELNLSSLELGDSALYFCASSVDAGSYEQYFGPGTRLTVT.

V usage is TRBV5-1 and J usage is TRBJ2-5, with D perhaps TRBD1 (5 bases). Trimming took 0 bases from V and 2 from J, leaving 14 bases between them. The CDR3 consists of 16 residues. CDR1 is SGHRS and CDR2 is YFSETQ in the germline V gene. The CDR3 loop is CASSLGGTGTQETQYF. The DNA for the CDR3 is TGCGCCAGCAGCTTGGGGGGTACAGGAACTCAAGAGACCCAGTACTTC.

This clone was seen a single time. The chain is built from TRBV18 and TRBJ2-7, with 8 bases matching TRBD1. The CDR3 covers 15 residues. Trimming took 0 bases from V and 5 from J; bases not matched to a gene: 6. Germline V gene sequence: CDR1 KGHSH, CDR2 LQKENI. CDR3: CASSPPSRGLNEQYF. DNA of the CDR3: TGTGCCAGCTCACCACCGTCCAGGGGGCTTAACGAGCAGTACTTC.

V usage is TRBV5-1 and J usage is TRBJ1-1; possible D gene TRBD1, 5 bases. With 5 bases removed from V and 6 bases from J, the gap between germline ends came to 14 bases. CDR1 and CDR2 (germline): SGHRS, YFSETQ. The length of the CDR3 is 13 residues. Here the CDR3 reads CASSSQGEAEAFF. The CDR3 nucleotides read TGCGCCAGCAGTTCCCAGGGTGAGGCTGAAGCTTTCTTT.

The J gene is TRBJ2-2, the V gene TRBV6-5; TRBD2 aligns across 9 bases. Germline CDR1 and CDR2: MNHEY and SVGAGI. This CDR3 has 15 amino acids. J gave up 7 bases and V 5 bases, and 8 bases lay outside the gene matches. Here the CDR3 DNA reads TGTGCCAGCAGTAGAGGACTAGCGCAGGACGGGGAGCTGTTTTTT. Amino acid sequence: CASSRGLAQDGELFF.